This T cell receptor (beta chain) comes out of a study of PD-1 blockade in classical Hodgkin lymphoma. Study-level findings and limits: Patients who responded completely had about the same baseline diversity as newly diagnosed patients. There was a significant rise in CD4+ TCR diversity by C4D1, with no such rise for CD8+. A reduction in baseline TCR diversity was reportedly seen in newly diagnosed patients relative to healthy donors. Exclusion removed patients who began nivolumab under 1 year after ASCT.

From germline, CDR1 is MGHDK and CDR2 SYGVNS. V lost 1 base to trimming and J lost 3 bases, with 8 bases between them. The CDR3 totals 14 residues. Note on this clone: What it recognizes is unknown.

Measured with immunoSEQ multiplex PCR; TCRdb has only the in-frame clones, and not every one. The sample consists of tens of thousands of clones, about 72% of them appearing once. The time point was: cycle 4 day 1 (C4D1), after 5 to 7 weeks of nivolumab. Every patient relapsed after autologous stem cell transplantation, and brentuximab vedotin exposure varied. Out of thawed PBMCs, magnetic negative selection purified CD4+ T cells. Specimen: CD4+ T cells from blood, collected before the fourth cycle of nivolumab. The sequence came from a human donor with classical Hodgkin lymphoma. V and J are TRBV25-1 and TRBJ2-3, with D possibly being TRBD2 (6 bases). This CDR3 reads CASSELAGTDTQYF. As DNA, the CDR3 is TGTGCCAGCAGTGAATTGGCGGGGACAGATACGCAGTATTTT.